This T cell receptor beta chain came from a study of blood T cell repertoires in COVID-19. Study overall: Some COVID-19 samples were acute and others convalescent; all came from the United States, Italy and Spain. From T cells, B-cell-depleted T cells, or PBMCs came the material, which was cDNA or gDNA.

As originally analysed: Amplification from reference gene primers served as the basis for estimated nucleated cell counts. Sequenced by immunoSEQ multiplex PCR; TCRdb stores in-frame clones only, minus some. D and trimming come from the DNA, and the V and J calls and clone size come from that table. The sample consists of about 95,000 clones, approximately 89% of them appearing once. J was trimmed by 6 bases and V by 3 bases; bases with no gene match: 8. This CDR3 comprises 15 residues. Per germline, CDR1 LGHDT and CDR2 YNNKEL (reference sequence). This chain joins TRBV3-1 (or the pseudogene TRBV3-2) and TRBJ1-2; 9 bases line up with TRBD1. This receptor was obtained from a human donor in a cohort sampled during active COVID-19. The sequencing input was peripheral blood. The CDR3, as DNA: TGTGCCAGCAGCCACCCGGGACAGGGTACCAATGGCTACACCTTC. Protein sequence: CASSHPGQGTNGYTF.